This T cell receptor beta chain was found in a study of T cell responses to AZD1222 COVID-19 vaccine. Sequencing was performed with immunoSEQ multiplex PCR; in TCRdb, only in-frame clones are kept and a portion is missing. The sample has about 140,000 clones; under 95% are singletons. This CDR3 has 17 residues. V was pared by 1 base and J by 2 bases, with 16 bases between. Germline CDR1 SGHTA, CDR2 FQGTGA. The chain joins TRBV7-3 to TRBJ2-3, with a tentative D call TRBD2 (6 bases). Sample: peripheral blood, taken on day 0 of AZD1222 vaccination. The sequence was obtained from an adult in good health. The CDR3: CASSLKAAGSFTDTQYF. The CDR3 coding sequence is TGTGCCAGCAGCTTAAAGGCAGCGGGTAGTTTCACAGATACGCAGTATTTT.